This T cell receptor beta chain was recorded in a study of T cell repertoires in cytomegalovirus infection. Study at large: Based on public TCR beta signatures, there were indications of CMV infection and of a matching HLA type.

Germline loops: CDR1 SGHNT, CDR2 YYREEE (reference sequence). CDR3 size: 14 residues. The V end lost 2 bases, the J end lost 3 bases, and 12 bases lay between the germline ends. Notes on the study in general: The ex vivo response was dominated by HLA-C-restricted CMV-specific TCR beta clonotypes.

TCRdb recomputed calls from the reads with MiXCR, one row per CDR3 protein. This sample has fewer than 400,000 distinct CDR3 sequences, with 15% to 20% found just once. Note on this clonotype: The target antigen is unknown.

The sequencing sample was made of PBMCs. V is TRBV5-4 and J is TRBJ2-7; the D gene is possibly TRBD1 (7 bases). This receptor was obtained from a human donor in good health (CMV status not recorded). Some clones in this sample may be carry-over from other donors' samples. The CDR3 region is CASSFGRGVYEQYF. CDR3 sequence (DNA): TGTGCCAGCAGCTTCGGCAGGGGGGTCTACGAGCAGTACTTC.